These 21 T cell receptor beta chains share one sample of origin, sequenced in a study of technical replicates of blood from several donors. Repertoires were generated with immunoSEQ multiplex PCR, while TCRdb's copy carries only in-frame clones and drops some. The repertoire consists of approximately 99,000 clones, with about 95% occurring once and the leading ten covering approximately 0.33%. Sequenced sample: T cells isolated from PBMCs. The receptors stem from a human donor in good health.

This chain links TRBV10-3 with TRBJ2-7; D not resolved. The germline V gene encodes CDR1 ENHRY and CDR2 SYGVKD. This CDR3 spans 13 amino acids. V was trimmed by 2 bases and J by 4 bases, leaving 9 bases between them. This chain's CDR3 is CAISELDLYEQYF. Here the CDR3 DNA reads TGTGCCATCAGTGAGCTTGACTTATACGAGCAGTACTTC.

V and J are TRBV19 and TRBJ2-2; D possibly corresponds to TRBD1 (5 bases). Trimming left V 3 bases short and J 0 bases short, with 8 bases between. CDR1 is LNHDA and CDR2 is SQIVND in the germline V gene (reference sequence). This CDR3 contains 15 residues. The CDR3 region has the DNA TGTGCCAGTAGTATGGACATCTCGAACACCGGGGAGCTGTTTTTT. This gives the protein CASSMDISNTGELFF.

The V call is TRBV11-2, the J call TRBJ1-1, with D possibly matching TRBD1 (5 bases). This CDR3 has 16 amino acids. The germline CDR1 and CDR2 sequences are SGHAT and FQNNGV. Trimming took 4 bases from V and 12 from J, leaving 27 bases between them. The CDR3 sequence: CASSSTLGGGTGVTFF. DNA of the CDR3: TGTGCCAGCAGCTCGACCCTAGGCGGGGGTACAGGCGTAACTTTCTTT.

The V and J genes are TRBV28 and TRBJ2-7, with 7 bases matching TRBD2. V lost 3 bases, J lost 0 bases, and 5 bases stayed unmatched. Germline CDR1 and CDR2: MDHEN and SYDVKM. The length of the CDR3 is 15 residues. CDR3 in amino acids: CASSLSAGSSYEQYF. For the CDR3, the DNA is TGTGCCAGCAGTTTGTCAGCGGGAAGCTCCTACGAGCAGTACTTC.

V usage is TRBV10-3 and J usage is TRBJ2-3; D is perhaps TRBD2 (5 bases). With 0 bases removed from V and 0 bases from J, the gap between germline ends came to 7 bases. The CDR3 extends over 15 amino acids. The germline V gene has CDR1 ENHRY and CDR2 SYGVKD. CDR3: CAISESAGSTDTQYF. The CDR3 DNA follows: TGTGCCATCAGTGAGTCCGCGGGTAGCACAGATACGCAGTATTTT.

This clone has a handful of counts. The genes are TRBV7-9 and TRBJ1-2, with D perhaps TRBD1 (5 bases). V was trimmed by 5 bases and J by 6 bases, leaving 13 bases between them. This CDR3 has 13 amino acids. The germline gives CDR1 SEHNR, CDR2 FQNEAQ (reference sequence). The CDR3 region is CASSPGGVNGYTF. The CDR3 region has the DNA TGTGCCAGCAGCCCCGGGGGAGTGAATGGCTACACCTTC.

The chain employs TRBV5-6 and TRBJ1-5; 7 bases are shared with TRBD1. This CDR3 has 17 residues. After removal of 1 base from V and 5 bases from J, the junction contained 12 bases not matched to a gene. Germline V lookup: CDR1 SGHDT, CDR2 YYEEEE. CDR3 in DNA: TGTGCCAGCAGCTTGAAATTAGGGGGCATTCTTCATCAGCCCCAGCATTTT. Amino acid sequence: CASSLKLGGILHQPQHF.

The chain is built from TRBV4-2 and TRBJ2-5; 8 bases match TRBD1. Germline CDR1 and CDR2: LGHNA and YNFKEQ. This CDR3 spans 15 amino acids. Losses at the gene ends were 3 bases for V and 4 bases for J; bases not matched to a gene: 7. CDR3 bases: TGTGCCAGCAGCCAGATACAGGGGGAGATAGAGACCCAGTACTTC. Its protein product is CASSQIQGEIETQYF.

The CDR3 loop reads CASSLAGIETIGYTF. In nucleotides, the CDR3 is TGTGCCAGCAGCTTAGCCGGGATTGAGACTATTGGCTACACCTTC. The chain recombines TRBV7-9 with TRBJ1-2; no reliable D call. CDR3 length: 15 residues. Germline CDR1 reads SEHNR; CDR2 reads FQNEAQ (reference sequence). The V and J ends lost 0 bases and 7 bases respectively, with 15 bases between them.

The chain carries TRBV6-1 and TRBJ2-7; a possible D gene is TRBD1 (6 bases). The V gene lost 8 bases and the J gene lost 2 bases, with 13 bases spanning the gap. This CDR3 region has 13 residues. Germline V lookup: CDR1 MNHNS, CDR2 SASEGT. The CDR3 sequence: CASAGGQPYEQYF. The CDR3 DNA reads TGTGCCAGCGCCGGTGGACAGCCCTACGAGCAGTACTTC.

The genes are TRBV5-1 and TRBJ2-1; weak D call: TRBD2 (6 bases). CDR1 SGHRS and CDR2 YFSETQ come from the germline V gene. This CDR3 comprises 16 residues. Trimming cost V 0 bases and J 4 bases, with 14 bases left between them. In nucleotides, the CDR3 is TGCGCCAGCAGCTTGGTCGCTAGCGACCCTTACAATGAGCAGTTCTTC. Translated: CASSLVASDPYNEQFF.

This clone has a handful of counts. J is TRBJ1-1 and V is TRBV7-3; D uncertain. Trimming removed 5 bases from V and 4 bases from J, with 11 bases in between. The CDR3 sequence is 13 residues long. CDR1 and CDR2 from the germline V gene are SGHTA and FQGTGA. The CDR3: CASSLVQSTEAFF. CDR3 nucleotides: TGTGCCAGCAGCCTCGTACAGAGCACTGAAGCTTTCTTT.

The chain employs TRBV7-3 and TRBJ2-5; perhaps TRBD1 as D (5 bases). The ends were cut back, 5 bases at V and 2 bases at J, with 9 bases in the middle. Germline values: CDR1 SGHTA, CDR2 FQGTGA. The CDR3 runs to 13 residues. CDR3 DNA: TGTGCCAGCAGCCGACAGATTCAAGAGACCCAGTACTTC. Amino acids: CASSRQIQETQYF.

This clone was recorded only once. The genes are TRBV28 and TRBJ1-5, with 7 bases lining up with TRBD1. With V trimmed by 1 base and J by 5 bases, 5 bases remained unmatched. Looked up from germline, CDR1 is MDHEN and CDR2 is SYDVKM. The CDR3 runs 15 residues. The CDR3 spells CASSLSTGFHQPQHF. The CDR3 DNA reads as TGTGCCAGCAGTTTATCGACAGGGTTTCATCAGCCCCAGCATTTT.

CDR3 coding DNA: TGTGCCATACTAATGGACAGGGGAGGTGGCTACACCTTC. Translating gives CAILMDRGGGYTF. The chain couples TRBV10-3 to TRBJ1-2; 9 nucleotides line up with TRBD1. Trimming removed 9 bases from V and 7 bases from J; junction bases left unmatched: 9. Germline CDR1 reads ENHRY; CDR2 reads SYGVKD. The CDR3 is made up of 13 amino acids.

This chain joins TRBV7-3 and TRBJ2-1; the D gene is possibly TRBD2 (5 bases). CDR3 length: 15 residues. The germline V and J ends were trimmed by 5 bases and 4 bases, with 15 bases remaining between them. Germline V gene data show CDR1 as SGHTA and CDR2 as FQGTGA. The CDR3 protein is CASSPTAGTYNEQFF. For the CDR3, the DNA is TGTGCCAGCAGCCCCACGGCGGGTACGTACAATGAGCAGTTCTTC.

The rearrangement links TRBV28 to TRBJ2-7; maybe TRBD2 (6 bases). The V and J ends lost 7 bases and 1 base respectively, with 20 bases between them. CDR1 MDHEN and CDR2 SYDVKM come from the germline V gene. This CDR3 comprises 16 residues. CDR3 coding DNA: TGTGCCAGCACCCCTTTCGTGGGACGGGGGTCCTACGAGCAGTACTTC. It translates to CASTPFVGRGSYEQYF.

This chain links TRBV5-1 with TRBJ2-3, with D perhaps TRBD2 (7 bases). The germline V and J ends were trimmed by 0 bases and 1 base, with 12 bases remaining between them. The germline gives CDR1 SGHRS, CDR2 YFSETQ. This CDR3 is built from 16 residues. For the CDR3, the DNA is TGCGCCAGCAGCTTGGAAGGGGGGGGCCGCACAGATACGCAGTATTTT. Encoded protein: CASSLEGGGRTDTQYF.

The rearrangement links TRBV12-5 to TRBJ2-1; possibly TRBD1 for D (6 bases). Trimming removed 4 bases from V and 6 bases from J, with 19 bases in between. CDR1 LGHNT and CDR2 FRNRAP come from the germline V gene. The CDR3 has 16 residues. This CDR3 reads CASGSSFDRSGNEQFF. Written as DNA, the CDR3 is TGTGCTAGTGGTTCCTCGTTCGACAGGTCGGGCAATGAGCAGTTCTTC.

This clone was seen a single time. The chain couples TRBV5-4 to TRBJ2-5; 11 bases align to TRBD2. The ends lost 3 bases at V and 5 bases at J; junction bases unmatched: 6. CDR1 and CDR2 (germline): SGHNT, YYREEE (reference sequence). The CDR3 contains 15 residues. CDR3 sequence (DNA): TGTGCCAGCAGCTGGACTAGCGGGTCAGGTGAGACCCAGTACTTC. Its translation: CASSWTSGSGETQYF. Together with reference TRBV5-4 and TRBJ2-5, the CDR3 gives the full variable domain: ETGVTQSPTHLIKTRGQQVTLRCSSQSGHNTVSWYQQALGQGPQFIFQYYREEENGRGNFPPRFSGLQFPNYSSELNVNALELDDSALYLCASSWTSGSGETQYFGPGTRLLVL.

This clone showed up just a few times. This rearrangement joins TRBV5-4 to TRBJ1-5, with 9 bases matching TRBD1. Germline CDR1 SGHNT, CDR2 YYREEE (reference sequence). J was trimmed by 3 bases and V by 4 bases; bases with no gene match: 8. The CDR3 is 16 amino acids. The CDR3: CASSPWTGEVNQPQHF. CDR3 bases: TGTGCCAGCAGCCCATGGACAGGGGAGGTCAATCAGCCCCAGCATTTT.